This T cell receptor beta chain comes out of a study of blood T cells in healthy people across ages. CDR3 length: 15 residues. Germline V CDR1 and CDR2: MNHEY, SMNVEV (reference sequence). Trimming removed 6 bases from V and 0 bases from J; junction bases left unmatched: 6. A sample-barcoded 5' primer and a J-beta primer mix were used in a second PCR of about 7 to 12 cycles. TCRdb passed the 5' RACE reads through MiXCR, listing each CDR3 protein once. The table shows about 1.8 million distinct CDR3 sequences, with less than 50% occurring only once. Source material: blood. This clonotype was obtained from a woman in her forties in good health. The V and J genes are TRBV27 and TRBJ2-3; 7 nucleotides agree with TRBD1. CDR3 amino acids: CASRTGAASTDTQYF. The CDR3 DNA is TGTGCCAGCAGAACAGGGGCTGCTAGCACAGATACGCAGTATTTT.